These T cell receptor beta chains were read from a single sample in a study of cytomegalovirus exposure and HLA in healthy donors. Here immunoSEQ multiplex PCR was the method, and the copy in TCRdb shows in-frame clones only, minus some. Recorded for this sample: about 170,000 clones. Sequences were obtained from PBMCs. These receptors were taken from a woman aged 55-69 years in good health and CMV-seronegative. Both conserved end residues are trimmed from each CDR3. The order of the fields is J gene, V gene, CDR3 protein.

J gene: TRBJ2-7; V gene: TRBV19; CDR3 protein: ASSAWRGGNEQY
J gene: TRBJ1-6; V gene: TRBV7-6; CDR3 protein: ASSFGRGRNSPLH
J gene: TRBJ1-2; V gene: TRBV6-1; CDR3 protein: ASNRDRVNYGYT
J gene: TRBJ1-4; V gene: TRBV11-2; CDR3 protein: ASSSGLGEKLF
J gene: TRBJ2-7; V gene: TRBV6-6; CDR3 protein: ASSYEGSYEQY
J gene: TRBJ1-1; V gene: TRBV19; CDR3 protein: ASRRGDLISEAF
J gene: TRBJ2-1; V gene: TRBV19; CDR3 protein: ASSTSYNEQF
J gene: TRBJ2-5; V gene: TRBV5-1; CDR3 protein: ASSSSGRLEEQY
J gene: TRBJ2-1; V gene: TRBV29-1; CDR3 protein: SVGRPEGYNEQF
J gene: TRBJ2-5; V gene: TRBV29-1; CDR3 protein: SVGTSGETQY
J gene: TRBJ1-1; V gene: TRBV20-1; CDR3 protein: SASRDTEAF
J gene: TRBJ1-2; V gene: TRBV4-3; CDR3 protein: ASSQAGSTGAGYGYT
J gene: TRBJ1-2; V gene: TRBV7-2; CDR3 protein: ASSLGQGEYGYT
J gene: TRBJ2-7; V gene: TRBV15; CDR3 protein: ATSRPAGVAYEQY